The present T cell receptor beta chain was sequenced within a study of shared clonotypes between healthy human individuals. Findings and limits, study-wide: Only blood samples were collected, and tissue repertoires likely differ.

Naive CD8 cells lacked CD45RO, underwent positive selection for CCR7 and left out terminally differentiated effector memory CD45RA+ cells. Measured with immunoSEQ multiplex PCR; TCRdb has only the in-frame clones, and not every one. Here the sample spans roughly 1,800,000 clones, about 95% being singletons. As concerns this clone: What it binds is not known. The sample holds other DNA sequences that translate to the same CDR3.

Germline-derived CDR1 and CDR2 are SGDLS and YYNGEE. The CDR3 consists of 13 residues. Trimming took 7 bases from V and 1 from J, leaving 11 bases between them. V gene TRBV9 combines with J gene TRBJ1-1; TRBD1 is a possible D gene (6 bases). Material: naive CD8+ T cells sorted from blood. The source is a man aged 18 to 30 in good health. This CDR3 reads CASSEGGNTEAFF. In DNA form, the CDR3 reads TGTGCCAGCTCCGAAGGGGGGAACACTGAAGCTTTCTTT.